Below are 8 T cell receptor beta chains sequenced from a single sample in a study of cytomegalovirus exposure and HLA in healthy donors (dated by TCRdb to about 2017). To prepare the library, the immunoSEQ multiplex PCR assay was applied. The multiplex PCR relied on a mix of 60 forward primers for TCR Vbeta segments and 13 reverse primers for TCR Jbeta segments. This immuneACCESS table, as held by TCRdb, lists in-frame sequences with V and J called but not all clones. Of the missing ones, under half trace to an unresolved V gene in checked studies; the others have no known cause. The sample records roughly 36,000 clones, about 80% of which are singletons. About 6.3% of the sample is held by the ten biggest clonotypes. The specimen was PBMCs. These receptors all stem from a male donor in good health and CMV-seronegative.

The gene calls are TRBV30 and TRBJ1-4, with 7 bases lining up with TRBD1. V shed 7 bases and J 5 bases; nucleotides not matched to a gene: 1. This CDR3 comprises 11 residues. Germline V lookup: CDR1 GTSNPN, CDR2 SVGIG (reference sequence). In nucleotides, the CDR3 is TGTGCCTCGACAGGGAATGAAAAACTGTTTTTT. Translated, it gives CASTGNEKLFF.

The CDR3: CSGTAGGLSGELFF. CDR3 in DNA: TGCAGCGGGACGGCGGGTGGGTTGTCCGGGGAGCTGTTTTTT. The chain combines TRBV29-1 with TRBJ2-2; maybe TRBD2 (5 bases). The CDR3 is made up of 14 amino acids. Germline assignment: CDR1 SQVTM and CDR2 ANQGSEA. The V gene lost 7 bases and the J gene lost 6 bases, with 18 bases spanning the gap.

Here the CDR3 DNA reads TGTGCCAGCATAAAGTGGCTAGCGGGACCCTACGAGCAGTACTTC. Translation: CASIKWLAGPYEQYF. The chain links TRBV28 to TRBJ2-7; 9 bases agree with TRBD2. The junction had 9 bases not matched to a gene; V was cut back by 7 bases and J by 2 bases. From germline, CDR1 is MDHEN and CDR2 SYDVKM. The CDR3 has 15 residues.

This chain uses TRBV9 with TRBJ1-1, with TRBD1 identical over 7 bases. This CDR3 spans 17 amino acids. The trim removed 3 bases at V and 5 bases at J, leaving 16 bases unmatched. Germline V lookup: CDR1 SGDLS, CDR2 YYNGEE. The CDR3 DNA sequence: TGTGCCAGCAGCGCCCCACCTGGACAGGACCGGAAGACTGAAGCTTTCTTT. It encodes CASSAPPGQDRKTEAFF.

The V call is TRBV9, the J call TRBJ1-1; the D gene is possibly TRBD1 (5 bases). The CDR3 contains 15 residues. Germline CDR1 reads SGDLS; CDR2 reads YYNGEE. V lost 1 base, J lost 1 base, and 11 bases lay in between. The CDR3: CASSVYAGGNTEAFF. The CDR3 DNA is TGTGCCAGCAGCGTATATGCGGGGGGGAACACTGAAGCTTTCTTT.

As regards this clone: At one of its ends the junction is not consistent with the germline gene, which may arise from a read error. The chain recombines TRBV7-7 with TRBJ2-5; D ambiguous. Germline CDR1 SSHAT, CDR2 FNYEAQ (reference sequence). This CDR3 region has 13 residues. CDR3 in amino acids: CASSSRRQETQYF. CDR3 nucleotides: TGTGCTAGCAGCTCCCGCAGGCAAGAGACCCAGTACTTC.

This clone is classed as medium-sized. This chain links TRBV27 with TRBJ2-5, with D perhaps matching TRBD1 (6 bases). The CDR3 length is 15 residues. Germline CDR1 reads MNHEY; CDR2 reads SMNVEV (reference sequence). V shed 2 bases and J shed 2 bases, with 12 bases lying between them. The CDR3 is CASSLGQHAQETQYF. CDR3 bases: TGTGCCAGCAGTTTAGGACAGCATGCACAAGAGACCCAGTACTTC.

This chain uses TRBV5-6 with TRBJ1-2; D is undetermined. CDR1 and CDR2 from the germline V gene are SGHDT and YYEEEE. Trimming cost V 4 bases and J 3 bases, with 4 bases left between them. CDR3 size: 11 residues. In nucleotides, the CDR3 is TGTGCCAGCAGCCTTGACTATGGCTACACCTTC. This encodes CASSLDYGYTF.